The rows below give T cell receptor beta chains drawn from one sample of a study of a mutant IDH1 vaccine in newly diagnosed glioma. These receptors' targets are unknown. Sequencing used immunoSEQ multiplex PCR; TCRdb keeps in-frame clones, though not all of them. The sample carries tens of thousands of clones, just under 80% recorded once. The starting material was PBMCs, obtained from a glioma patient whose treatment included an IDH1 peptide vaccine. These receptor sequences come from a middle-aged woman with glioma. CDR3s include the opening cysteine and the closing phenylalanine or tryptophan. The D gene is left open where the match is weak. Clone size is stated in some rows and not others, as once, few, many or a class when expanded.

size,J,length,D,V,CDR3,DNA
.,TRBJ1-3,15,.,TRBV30,CAWSGKDTGGNTIYF,TGTGCCTGGAGTGGAAAGGACACGGGGGGAAACACCATATATTTT
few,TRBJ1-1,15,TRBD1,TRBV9,CASSPGTGDGTEAFF,TGTGCCAGCAGCCCTGGGACAGGGGACGGCACTGAAGCTTTCTTT
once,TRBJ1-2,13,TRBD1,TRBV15,CATSRDRGSGYTF,TGTGCCACCAGCAGAGACAGGGGGTCCGGCTACACCTTC
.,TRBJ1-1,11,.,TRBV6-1,CASRGNTEAFF,TGTGCCAGCAGGGGGAACACTGAAGCTTTCTTT
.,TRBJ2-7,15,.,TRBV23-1,CASSQPTESSYEQYF,TGCGCCAGCAGTCAACCGACAGAGAGCTCCTACGAGCAGTACTTC
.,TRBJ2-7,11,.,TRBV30,CAWSLSYEQYF,TGTGCCTGGAGCCTGTCCTACGAGCAGTACTTC
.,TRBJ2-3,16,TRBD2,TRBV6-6,CASSSGLAGGRNTQYF,TGTGCCAGCAGTTCGGGACTAGCGGGGGGGAGGAATACGCAGTATTTT
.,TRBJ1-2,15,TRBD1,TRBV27,CASSLSQGALGGYTF,TGTGCCAGCAGTTTATCGCAGGGGGCCCTTGGGGGCTACACCTTC
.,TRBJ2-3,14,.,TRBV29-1,CSVSTGSRTDTQYF,TGCAGCGTCTCTACCGGGTCTCGCACAGATACGCAGTATTTT
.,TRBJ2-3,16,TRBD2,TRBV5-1,CASSATGTTSTDTQYF,TGCGCCAGCAGCGCCACGGGGACTACTAGCACAGATACGCAGTATTTT
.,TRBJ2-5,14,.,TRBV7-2,CASRAPGGRETQYF,TGTGCCAGCAGGGCCCCGGGGGGCCGAGAGACCCAGTACTTC
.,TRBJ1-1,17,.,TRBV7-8,CASSLVGGGYMNTEAFF,TGTGCCAGCAGCTTAGTGGGAGGCGGGTACATGAACACTGAAGCTTTCTTT
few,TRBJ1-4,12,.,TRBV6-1,CASWSEGGLLFF,TGTGCCAGCTGGTCTGAGGGAGGTTTACTGTTTTTT
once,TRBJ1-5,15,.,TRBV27,CASRRGLQGREPQHF,TGTGCCAGCAGGCGGGGTTTGCAGGGTCGAGAGCCCCAGCATTTT
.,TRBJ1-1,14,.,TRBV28,CASGPLRTKTEAFF,TGTGCCAGCGGGCCCCTTAGGACTAAAACTGAAGCTTTCTTT
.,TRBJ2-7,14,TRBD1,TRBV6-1,CASRPGQGLYEQYF,TGTGCCAGCAGGCCGGGACAGGGGCTCTACGAGCAGTACTTC